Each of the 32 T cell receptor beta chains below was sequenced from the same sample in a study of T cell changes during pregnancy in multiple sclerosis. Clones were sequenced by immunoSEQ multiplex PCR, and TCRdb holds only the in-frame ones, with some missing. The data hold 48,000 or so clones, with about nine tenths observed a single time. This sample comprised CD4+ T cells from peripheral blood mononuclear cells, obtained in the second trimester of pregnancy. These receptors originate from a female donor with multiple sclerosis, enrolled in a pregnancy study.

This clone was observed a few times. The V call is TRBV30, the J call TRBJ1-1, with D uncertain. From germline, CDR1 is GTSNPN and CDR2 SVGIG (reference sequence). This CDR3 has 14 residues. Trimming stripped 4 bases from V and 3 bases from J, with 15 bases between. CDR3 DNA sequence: TGTGCCTGGAAAAAACAGTACTTGGACACTGAAGCTTTCTTT. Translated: CAWKKQYLDTEAFF.

The CDR3 loop reads CASSIVGSTTGELFF. The CDR3 DNA sequence: TGTGCCAGTAGTATAGTCGGTTCCACCACCGGGGAGCTGTTTTTT. The V and J genes are TRBV19 and TRBJ2-2; D unclear. Trimming took off 1 base at V and 4 bases at J, with 10 bases between the two ends. CDR3 size: 15 residues. Per germline, CDR1 LNHDA and CDR2 SQIVND (reference sequence).

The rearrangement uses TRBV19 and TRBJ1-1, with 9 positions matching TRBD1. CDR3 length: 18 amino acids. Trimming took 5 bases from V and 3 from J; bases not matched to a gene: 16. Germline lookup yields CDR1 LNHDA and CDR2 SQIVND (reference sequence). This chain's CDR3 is CASSRTVGTGTRDTEAFF. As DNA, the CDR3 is TGTGCCAGTAGTCGGACGGTAGGGACAGGGACTCGGGACACTGAAGCTTTCTTT. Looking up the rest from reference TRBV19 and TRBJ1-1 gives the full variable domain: DGGITQSPKYLFRKEGQNVTLSCEQNLNHDAMYWYRQDPGQGLRLIYYSQIVNDFQKGDIAEGYSVSREKKESFPLTVTSAQKNPTAFYLCASSRTVGTGTRDTEAFFGQGTRLTVV.

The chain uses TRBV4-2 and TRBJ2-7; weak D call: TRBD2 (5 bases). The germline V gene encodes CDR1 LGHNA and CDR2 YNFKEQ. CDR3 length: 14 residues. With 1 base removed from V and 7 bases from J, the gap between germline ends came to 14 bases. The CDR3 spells CASSQVRREGEQYF. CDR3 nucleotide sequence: TGTGCCAGCAGCCAAGTTAGACGGGAAGGGGAGCAGTACTTC.

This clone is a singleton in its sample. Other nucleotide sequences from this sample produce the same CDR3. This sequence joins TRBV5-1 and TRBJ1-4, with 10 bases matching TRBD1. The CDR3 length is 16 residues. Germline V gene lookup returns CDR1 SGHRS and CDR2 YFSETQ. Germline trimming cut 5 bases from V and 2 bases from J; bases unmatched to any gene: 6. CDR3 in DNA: TGCGCCAGCAGTTATGGACAGGGGGGGACTAATGAAAAACTGTTTTTT. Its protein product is CASSYGQGGTNEKLFF. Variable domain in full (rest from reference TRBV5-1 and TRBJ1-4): KAGVTQTPRYLIKTRGQQVTLSCSPISGHRSVSWYQQTPGQGLQFLFEYFSETQRNKGNFPGRFSGRQFSNSRSEMNVSTLELGDSALYLCASSYGQGGTNEKLFFGSGTQLSVL.

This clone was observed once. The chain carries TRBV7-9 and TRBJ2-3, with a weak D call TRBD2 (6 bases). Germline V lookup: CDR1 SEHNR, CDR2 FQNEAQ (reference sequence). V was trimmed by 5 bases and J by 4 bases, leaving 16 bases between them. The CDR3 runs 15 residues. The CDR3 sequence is CASSNPGGIADTQYF. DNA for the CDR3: TGTGCCAGCAGCAACCCTGGGGGGATAGCAGATACGCAGTATTTT.

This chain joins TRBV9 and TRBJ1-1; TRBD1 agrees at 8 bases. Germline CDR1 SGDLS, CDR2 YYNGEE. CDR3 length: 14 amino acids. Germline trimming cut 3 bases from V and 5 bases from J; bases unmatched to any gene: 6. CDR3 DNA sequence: TGTGCCAGCAGCGCGACAGGGGTAGGGACTGAAGCTTTCTTT. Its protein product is CASSATGVGTEAFF.

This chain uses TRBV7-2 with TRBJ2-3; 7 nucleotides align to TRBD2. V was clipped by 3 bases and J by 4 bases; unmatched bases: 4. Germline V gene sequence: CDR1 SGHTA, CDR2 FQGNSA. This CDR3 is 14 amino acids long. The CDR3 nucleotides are TGTGCCAGCAGCTTCGGCGGGAGCCCAGATACGCAGTATTTT. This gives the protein CASSFGGSPDTQYF.

CDR3 nucleotide sequence: TGTGCCAGCAGCTCCCAGGGGGCGCAAGGCTACACCTTC. It translates to CASSSQGAQGYTF. The V and J genes are TRBV5-4 and TRBJ1-2, with 8 bases fitting TRBD1. CDR1 is SGHNT and CDR2 is YYREEE in the germline V gene (reference sequence). This CDR3 comprises 13 residues. V dropped 3 bases and J dropped 8; count of bases not matched to a gene: 6.

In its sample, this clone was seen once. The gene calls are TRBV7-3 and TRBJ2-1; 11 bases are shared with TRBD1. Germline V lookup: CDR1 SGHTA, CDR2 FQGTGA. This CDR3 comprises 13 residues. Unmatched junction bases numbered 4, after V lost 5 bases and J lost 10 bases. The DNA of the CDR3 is TGTGCCAGCAGCAGGGGACAGGGGGGGGAGCAGTTCTTC. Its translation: CASSRGQGGEQFF.

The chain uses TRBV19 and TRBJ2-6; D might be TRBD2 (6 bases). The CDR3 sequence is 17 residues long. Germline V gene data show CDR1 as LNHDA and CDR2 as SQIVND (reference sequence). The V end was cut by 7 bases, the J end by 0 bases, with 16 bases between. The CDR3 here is CASIAGTPLSGANVLTF. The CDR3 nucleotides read TGTGCCAGTATTGCCGGGACTCCTCTCTCTGGGGCCAACGTCCTGACTTTC.

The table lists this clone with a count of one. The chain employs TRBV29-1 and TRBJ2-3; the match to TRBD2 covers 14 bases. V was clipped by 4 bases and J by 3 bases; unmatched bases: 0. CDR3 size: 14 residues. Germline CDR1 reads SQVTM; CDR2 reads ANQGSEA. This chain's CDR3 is CSVGLAGGTDTQYF. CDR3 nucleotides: TGCAGCGTTGGACTAGCGGGAGGGACAGATACGCAGTATTTT.

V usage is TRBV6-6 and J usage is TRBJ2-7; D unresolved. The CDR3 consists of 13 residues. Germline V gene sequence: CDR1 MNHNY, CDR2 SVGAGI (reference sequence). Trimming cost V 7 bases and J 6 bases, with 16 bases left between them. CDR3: CASTRSGVAEQYF. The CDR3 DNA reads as TGTGCCAGCACCCGATCCGGCGTAGCCGAGCAGTACTTC.

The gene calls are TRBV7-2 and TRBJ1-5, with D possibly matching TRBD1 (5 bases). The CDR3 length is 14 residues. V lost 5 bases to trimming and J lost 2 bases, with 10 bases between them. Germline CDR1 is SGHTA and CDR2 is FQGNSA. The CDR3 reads CASSTTGGNQPQHF. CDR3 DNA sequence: TGTGCCAGCAGCACCACGGGGGGCAATCAGCCCCAGCATTTT.

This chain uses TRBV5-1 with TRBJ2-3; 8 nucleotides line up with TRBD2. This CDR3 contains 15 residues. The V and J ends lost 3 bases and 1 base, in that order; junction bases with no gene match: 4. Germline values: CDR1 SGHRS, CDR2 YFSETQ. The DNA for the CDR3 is TGCGCCAGCAGCTGGGATAGCGGGGGCACAGATACGCAGTATTTT. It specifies CASSWDSGGTDTQYF.

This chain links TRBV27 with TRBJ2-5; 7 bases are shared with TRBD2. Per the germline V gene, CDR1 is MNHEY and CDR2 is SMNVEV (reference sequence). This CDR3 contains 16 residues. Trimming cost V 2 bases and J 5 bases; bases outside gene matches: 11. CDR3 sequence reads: CASSLKGQRDFETQYF. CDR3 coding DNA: TGTGCCAGCAGTTTAAAGGGCCAGCGGGACTTCGAGACCCAGTACTTC.

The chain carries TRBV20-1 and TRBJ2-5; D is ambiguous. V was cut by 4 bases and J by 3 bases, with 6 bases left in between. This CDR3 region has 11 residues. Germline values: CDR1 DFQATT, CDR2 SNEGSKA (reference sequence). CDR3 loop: CSAKPKETQYF. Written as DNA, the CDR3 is TGCAGTGCTAAGCCTAAAGAGACCCAGTACTTC.

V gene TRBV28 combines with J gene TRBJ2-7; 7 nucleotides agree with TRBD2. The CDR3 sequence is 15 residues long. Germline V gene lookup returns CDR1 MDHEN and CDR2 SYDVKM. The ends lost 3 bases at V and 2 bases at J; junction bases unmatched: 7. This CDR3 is CASSLVGEGPYEQYF. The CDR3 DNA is TGTGCCAGCAGTTTGGTGGGGGAGGGCCCCTACGAGCAGTACTTC.

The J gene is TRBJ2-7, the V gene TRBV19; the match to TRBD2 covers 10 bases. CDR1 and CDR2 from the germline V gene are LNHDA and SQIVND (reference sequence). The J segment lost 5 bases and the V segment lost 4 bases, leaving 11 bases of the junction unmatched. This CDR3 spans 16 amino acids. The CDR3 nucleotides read TGTGCCAGTAGTAAGGAGTCTAGCGGGAGAATCAACGAGCAGTACTTC. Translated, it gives CASSKESSGRINEQYF.

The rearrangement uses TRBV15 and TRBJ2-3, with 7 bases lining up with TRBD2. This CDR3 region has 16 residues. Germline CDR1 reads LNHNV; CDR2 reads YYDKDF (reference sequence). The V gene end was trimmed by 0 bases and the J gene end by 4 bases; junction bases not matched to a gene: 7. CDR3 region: CATSREQAGVPDTQYF. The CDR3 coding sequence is TGTGCCACCAGCAGAGAACAGGCGGGAGTTCCAGATACGCAGTATTTT.

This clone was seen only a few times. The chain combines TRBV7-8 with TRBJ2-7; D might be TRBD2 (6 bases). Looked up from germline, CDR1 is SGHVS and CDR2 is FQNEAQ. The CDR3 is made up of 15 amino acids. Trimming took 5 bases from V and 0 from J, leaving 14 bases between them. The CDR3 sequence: CASSISGTYSYEQYF. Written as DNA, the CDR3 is TGTGCCAGCAGCATCTCCGGGACTTACTCCTACGAGCAGTACTTC.

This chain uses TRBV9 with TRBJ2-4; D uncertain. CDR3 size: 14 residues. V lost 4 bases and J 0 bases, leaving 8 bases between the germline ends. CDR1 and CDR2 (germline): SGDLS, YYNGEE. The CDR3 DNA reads TGTGCCAGCAGCCCCGAGGTAGCCAAAAACATTCAGTACTTC. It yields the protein CASSPEVAKNIQYF.

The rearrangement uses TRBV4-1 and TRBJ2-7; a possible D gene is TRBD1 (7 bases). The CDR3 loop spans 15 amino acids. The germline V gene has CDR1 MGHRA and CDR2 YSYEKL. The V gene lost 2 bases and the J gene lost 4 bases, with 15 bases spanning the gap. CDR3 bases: TGCGCCAGCAGCCAACCCACAGGGGACTTATACGAGCAGTACTTC. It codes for CASSQPTGDLYEQYF.

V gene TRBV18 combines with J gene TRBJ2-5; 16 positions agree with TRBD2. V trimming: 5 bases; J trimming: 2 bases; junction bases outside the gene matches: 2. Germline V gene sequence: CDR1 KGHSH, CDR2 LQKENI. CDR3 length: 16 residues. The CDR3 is CASSSGLAGGQETQYF. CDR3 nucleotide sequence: TGTGCCAGCTCATCGGGACTAGCGGGAGGGCAAGAGACCCAGTACTTC.

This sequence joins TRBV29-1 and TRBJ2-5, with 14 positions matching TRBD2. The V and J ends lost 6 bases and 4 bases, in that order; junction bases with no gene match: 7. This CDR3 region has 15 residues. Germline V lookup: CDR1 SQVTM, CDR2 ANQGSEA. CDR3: CSVLGTSGRGETQYF. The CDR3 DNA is TGCAGCGTCCTTGGGACTAGCGGGAGAGGAGAGACCCAGTACTTC.

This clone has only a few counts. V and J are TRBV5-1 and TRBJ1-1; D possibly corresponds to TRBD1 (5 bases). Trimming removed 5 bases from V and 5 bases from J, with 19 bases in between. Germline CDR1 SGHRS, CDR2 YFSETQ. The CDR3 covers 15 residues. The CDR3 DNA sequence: TGCGCCAGCAGTTCCGGCGGGGCAGGGATGACTGAAGCTTTCTTT. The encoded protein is CASSSGGAGMTEAFF.

CDR3 sequence (DNA): TGCGCCAGCAGCGAGCAGGCTAGCGGGAGTTCGAATGAGCAGTTCTTC. Translation: CASSEQASGSSNEQFF. The chain uses TRBV5-1 and TRBJ2-1; 10 bases line up with TRBD2. The CDR3 sequence is 16 residues long. With 4 bases clipped from V and 7 bases from J, the junction kept 11 bases outside the gene matches. Germline V gives CDR1 SGHRS, CDR2 YFSETQ.

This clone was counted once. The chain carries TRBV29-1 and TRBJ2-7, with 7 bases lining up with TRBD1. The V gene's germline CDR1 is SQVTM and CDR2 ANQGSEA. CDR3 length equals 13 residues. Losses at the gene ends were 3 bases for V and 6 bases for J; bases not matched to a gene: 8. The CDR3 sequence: CSVEEAPGGEQYF. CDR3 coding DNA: TGCAGCGTTGAGGAAGCCCCAGGGGGCGAGCAGTACTTC.

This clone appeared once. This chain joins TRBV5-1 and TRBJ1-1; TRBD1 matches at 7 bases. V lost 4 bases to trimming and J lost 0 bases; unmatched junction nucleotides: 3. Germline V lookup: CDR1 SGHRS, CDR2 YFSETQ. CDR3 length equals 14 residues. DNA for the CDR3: TGCGCCAGCAGCCAGGGACAGATGAACACTGAAGCTTTCTTT. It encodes CASSQGQMNTEAFF. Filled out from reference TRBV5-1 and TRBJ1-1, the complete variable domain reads KAGVTQTPRYLIKTRGQQVTLSCSPISGHRSVSWYQQTPGQGLQFLFEYFSETQRNKGNFPGRFSGRQFSNSRSEMNVSTLELGDSALYLCASSQGQMNTEAFFGQGTRLTVV.

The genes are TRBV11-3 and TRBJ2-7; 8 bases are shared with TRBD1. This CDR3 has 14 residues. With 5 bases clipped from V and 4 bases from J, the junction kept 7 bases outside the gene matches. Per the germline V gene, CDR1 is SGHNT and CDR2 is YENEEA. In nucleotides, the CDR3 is TGTGCCAGCAGCCCGGGACAGGCTAATTACGAGCAGTACTTC. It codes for CASSPGQANYEQYF.

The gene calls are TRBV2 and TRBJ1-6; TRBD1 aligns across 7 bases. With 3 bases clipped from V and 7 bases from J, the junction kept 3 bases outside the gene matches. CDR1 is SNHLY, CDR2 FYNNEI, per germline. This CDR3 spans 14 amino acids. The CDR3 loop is CASSEGQINSPLHF. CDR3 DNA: TGTGCCAGCAGTGAGGGACAGATCAATTCACCCCTCCACTTT.

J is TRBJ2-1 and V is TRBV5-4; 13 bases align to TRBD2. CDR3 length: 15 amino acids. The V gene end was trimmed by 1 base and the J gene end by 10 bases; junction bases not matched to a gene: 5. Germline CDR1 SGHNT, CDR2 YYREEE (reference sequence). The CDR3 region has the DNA TGTGCCAGCAGCTTGTACGGACTAGCGGGAGACGAGCAGTTCTTC. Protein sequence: CASSLYGLAGDEQFF.